This TCR beta chain was documented in a study of T cells in Graves' hyperthyroidism and ophthalmopathy. Patients counted as stable if ophthalmopathy did not develop within 18 months. Exclusions: uncontrolled infection, other autoimmune disease, pregnancy, lactation. Using RNA transcripts as the source, TCR beta CDR3 regions were amplified. Initially, a first-round RT-PCR of the TCR CDR3 employed the HTBI primer set. Using its own MiXCR run on the multiplex PCR reads, TCRdb lists one record per CDR3 protein. Of about 570,000 distinct CDR3 sequences in the sample, around 15% were seen once. J was trimmed by 4 bases and V by 0 bases; bases with no gene match: 5. Germline values: CDR1 MRHNA, CDR2 SNTAGT. The CDR3 has 16 residues. On this clonotype: The antigen remains undetermined.

The study, taken as a whole, reports: Classification by a 13 V-J model distinguished ophthalmopathy from stable hyperthyroidism. Researchers found most expanded thyroid clonotypes above 0.001 in blood as well.

The specimen was blood. The clonotype was recovered from a woman in her forties with Graves' hyperthyroidism. The chain combines TRBV6-4 with TRBJ2-3; 9 bases map to TRBD2. In DNA form, the CDR3 reads TGTGCCAGCAGTGACTCGGCTAGCGGGATAGCAGATACGCAGTATTTT. Its translation is CASSDSASGIADTQYF.